At least ten counts were recorded for the clone carrying this T cell receptor beta chain. Its antigen is currently unknown. The sample comes from a study of beta chain features in type 1 diabetes. General study findings and limits: Moderately but significantly shorter TCRB CDR3s were found in Type 1 diabetes patients in all four CD4+ subsets.

Sequenced material consisted of expressed TCRB transcripts (all of the isolated RNA was reverse transcribed). The assay was immunoSEQ multiplex PCR, and TCRdb's table has in-frame clones only and misses some. The sample yields about 190,000 clones, approximately 7.9% seen once. Trimming took 4 bases from V and 3 from J, leaving 17 bases between them. CDR1 SGHAT and CDR2 FQNNGV come from the germline V gene. The length of the CDR3 is 16 residues. The V call is TRBV11-2, the J call TRBJ2-3; D perhaps matches TRBD1 (6 bases). Sample: central memory CD4+ T cells from blood. The receptor's source is a man younger than 35 with type 1 diabetes. The CDR3 DNA is TGTGCCAGCAGCTCCTTGCCGGCAGGGACAACAGATACGCAGTATTTT. The encoded protein is CASSSLPAGTTDTQYF.